This T cell receptor beta chain derives from a study of T-cell reconstitution after alpha-beta-depleted transplantation in children. CDR3 length: 14 residues. The ends lost 3 bases at V and 4 bases at J; junction bases unmatched: 3. CDR1 is SGDLS and CDR2 is YYNGEE in the germline V gene. As it was prepared, the TCRbeta library received unique molecular identifiers. In TCRdb, the PCR reads were re-called with MiXCR into one record per CDR3 protein. Of approximately 980,000 distinct CDR3 sequences listed, roughly 31% are singletons. This clonotype was seen many times. Its antigen is undetermined. Whole-study results and caveats: It was surviving recipient T cells and thymic progenitors that gave some patients high TCRbeta diversity at day 60.

The sequenced sample was PBMCs, mostly from graft donor cells, obtained 360 days after TCRalphabeta/CD19-depleted stem cell transplant. J is TRBJ1-4 and V is TRBV9, with 7 bases fitting TRBD1. The clonotype comes from a boy younger than two who had a stem cell transplant for SCID, so the T cells may come from the graft donor. Written as DNA, the CDR3 is TGTGCCAGCAGCGAGGGACAGATTAATGAAAAACTGTTTTTT. This codes for CASSEGQINEKLFF.